The rows below give T cell receptor beta chains drawn from one sample of a study of tumor and adjacent non-tumor tissue in lung cancer. TCRdb called the multiplex PCR reads again in MiXCR, with one record for every CDR3 protein. The table shows fewer than 130,000 distinct CDR3 sequences, with roughly 84% occurring only once. The sequencing sample was made of lung tumor tissue. These receptor sequences come from a man aged 65 to 85 with non-small cell lung cancer. Both conserved end residues are part of each CDR3. D genes are given only for firm matches. Clone size appears in some rows only: once, few, many, or a class for an expanded clone.

size,D,J,V,DNA,CDR3
-,-,TRBJ2-4,TRBV19,TGTGCCAGTAGTATTGCGGGATACCCCCAAAACATTCAGTACTTC,CASSIAGYPQNIQYF
-,TRBD2,TRBJ2-5,TRBV20-1,TGCAGAGCTGGGCGTAGCGGGGGTTTGGAAGAGACCTGGTACTTC,CRAGRSGGLEETWYF
-,TRBD2,TRBJ2-5,TRBV11-2,TGTGCAAGCAGCATAGGGACTAGTCGGGAATTAGGGGAGACCCAGTACTTC,CASSIGTSRELGETQYF
-,-,TRBJ1-2,TRBV20-1,TGCAGTGTTACGCTTGAATCCATCGGATACTATGGCTACAGCTTC,CSVTLESIGYYGYSF
few,TRBD2,TRBJ2-3,TRBV28,TGTACCAGCAGTTTATTCCTAGCGGGGGGAGAAAAGTATTTT,CTSSLFLAGGEKYF
-,-,TRBJ2-5,TRBV29-1,TGCAGCGCCAAGCCCTACTTACATACAGGTGAAGAGATCCAGTACTTC,CSAKPYLHTGEEIQYF
-,-,TRBJ2-3,TRBV29-1,TGCATTGTTGAACCGGGAGAGCTAAACACAGATACGCAGTATTTT,CIVEPGELNTDTQYF
-,-,TRBJ1-1,TRBV2,TGTGCCAGCAAGCGGCTGGTACAATCGAACAATGAAGCTTTCTTT,CASKRLVQSNNEAFF
-,-,TRBJ2-7,TRBV12-3/TRBV12-4,TGTGCCATCAGTTTCGCGGGGGCGGGCTACGAGCGGTACTTC,CAISFAGAGYERYF
-,-,TRBJ2-1,TRBV11-2,TGTGCCATCAGCTTACGTGTGCGGGACTGGGCCACCTACAATGAGCAGTTCTTC,CAISLRVRDWATYNEQFF
-,-,TRBJ2-2,TRBV20-1,TGCAGTGCTAGAGGTGGGAGTGCAGGAGTGGGCGTCGGGGAGCTGTTTTTT,CSARGGSAGVGVGELFF
-,-,TRBJ2-3,TRBV18,TGTGTCAGCTCACACTTCCCGGGACATATCACAGATACGCAGTATTTT,CVSSHFPGHITDTQYF
-,TRBD2,TRBJ2-7,TRBV18,TGTGTCACCTCACCACCCGAGGCCAGGGCGGGGGAACAGTACTTC,CVTSPPEARAGEQYF
-,-,TRBJ2-1,TRBV6-2/TRBV6-3,TGTGCCTGCAGTCTGAGACTAGGCAATACCAATGAGCAGTTCTTC,CACSLRLGNTNEQFF
-,-,TRBJ2-7,TRBV11-2,TGTGCCAGCAGCCCTGGCTTGGGGGCCTACGAGCAGTACTTC,CASSPGLGAYEQYF
-,-,TRBJ2-1,TRBV19,TGTGCCAGTAGTATAGATAGGAGCGAAGGCTCCTACAATGAGCAGTTCTTC,CASSIDRSEGSYNEQFF
-,-,TRBJ2-5,TRBV4-1,TGCGCCAGCAACCAACAGTTGGGGCAAGAGACCCAATACTTT,CASNQQLGQETQYF
-,-,TRBJ2-7,TRBV28,TGTGCCAGCAGTCTTATGGATGATCGGCCGAACCAGTACTTC,CASSLMDDRPNQYF
-,-,TRBJ1-2,TRBV29-1,TGCAGTGTTGTAAAGCAGGGCTTCTATGGCTACACCTTC,CSVVKQGFYGYTF
-,TRBD2,TRBJ2-1,TRBV20-1,TGTAGTGCCGGGGCAAGCGGGAGCGGCGTGCAGTTCTTC,CSAGASGSGVQFF
medium-sized,-,TRBJ2-7,TRBV5-4,TGTGCCAGCAGCTTGGCCGGACAAGCCTACGAGCAGTACTTC,CASSLAGQAYEQYF
medium-sized,TRBD2,TRBJ2-3,TRBV29-1,TGCAGCGCAAACCCGACTAGCGGGGGCACAGATACGCAGTATTTT,CSANPTSGGTDTQYF
-,-,TRBJ1-6,TRBV5-4,TGTGCCAGCAGCATGACAGTGGATAGTGAATCACCCCTCCACTTT,CASSMTVDSESPLHF
-,TRBD1,TRBJ2-7,TRBV5-1,TGCGCCAGCAGCTTGGGACAGGGGGCCTACGAACAGCACTTC,CASSLGQGAYEQHF
-,TRBD1,TRBJ2-7,TRBV6-1,TGTGCCAGCAGTGATTTCCCAACGGACAGGAAGCAGTACTTC,CASSDFPTDRKQYF
many,TRBD2,TRBJ2-7,TRBV27,TGTGCCAGCAGTTTGGGGGGGATTTACGAGCAGTACTTC,CASSLGGIYEQYF
-,TRBD2,TRBJ2-7,TRBV29-1,TGCAGCGTTTCTAGCGGGAGTTACGAGCAGTACTTC,CSVSSGSYEQYF
-,TRBD1,TRBJ1-6,TRBV5-6,TGTGCCAGCAGCTTGGCTGGGGGACAGAATAATTCACCCTTCCAATTT,CASSLAGGQNNSPFQF
-,-,TRBJ2-2,TRBV5-5,TGTGCCAGCAGCTTGGATCTACGAGCCACCGGGGAGCTGTTTTTT,CASSLDLRATGELFF
-,-,TRBJ1-1,TRBV12-3/TRBV12-4,TGTGCCACTAGTTTCAGGGTTTACACCACAGAAGCTTTCTTT,CATSFRVYTTEAFF
-,-,TRBJ1-5,TRBV10-2,TGCGCCAGGAAAACCTTCAGGGGTGGCAGCAATCAGCCCCAGCATTTT,CARKTFRGGSNQPQHF
-,-,TRBJ2-7,TRBV5-5,TGTGCCAGCAGGTGGGAGAGGGGCGAGCAGTACTTC,CASRWERGEQYF
-,TRBD1,TRBJ1-3,TRBV6-6,TGTGCCAGCAGTTACTCAGACAGGGGGCAATCCTCCTTATATTTT,CASSYSDRGQSSLYF
-,TRBD1,TRBJ1-3,TRBV6-6,TGTGCCAGCAACACCGGGACAGGGACGGTTTACGGGAACACCATATATTTT,CASNTGTGTVYGNTIYF
-,-,TRBJ1-2,TRBV11-1,TGTGCCAGTATCTTATGCAGATATGGCTACACCTTC,CASILCRYGYTF
many,TRBD1,TRBJ2-4,TRBV6-1,TGTGCCAGCAGTGAGGATTCGACAGGGGGCACGGAGTACTTC,CASSEDSTGGTEYF
-,-,TRBJ2-2,TRBV6-2/TRBV6-3,TGTGCCAGCAAACGGGGGCGAAACACCTGGGAACTGTTTTTT,CASKRGRNTWELFF
-,TRBD1,TRBJ1-2,TRBV28,TGTGCCAACGGGGACAGGTTCGGCTATGGCTACACCTTC,CANGDRFGYGYTF
-,-,TRBJ2-6,TRBV29-1,TGCAGCGTTGAAGGCATTTACTCTGGGGCCAACATCCTGACTTTC,CSVEGIYSGANILTF
-,-,TRBJ2-1,TRBV11-1,TGTGCCAGCAGCCCCCGGCCGGGACATTGGCCACATGAGCAGTTTTTC,CASSPRPGHWPHEQFF
many,-,TRBJ2-3,TRBV5-4,TGTGCCAGCAGCCGAATAGGTGATACGCAGTATTTT,CASSRIGDTQYF
-,TRBD2,TRBJ2-7,TRBV4-2,TGTGCCAGCAGCCAAGCGACTAGCGGGGTGTCTTACGAGCAGTACTTC,CASSQATSGVSYEQYF
-,-,TRBJ2-3,TRBV11-3,TGTGTCAGCACCCGTCGGGAAGCAAGCATAGATACGCAGTATTTT,CVSTRREASIDTQYF
-,-,TRBJ2-7,TRBV29-1,TGCAGCCCCCGGGGGATGAACCCCGAGCAGTACTTC,CSPRGMNPEQYF
-,-,TRBJ2-7,TRBV2,TGTGCCAGCTCGAGAGGGGGGCAGGTCTACGAGCAGTACTTC,CASSRGGQVYEQYF
-,-,TRBJ2-3,TRBV12-3/TRBV12-4,TGTGCCGCTAGCGTGACAGATACGCAGTATTTT,CAASVTDTQYF
-,-,TRBJ2-5,TRBV4-1,TGCGCCAGCAGCCAACGGTACCAGGTCCAAGATACCCAGTACTTC,CASSQRYQVQDTQYF
-,-,TRBJ1-6,TRBV29-1,TGCAGCGCCCGGGAGGGACATAGGGATTCACCCCTCCACTTT,CSAREGHRDSPLHF
-,-,TRBJ2-7,TRBV11-2,TGTGGCAGCAGCCAATGGATCGAGCGTGAGCAGTACTTC,CGSSQWIEREQYF